These 7 T cell receptor beta chains were sequenced from one sample in a study of CD8+ T cells in alopecia areata. Sequencing relied on a cDNA template that was reverse transcribed from extracted RNA. Measured with immunoSEQ multiplex PCR; TCRdb has only the in-frame clones, and not every one. Of 100,000 to 150,000 clones in the sample, about 57% were seen once. The source material was CD4+ T cells sorted from blood, sampled at week 0. The receptors come from a human donor with alopecia areata.

On this clone: A read error may account for a junction end that differs from germline. The chain is built from TRBV4-1 and TRBJ1-3, with 9 bases aligning to TRBD1. The CDR3 spans 17 residues. Germline-derived CDR1 and CDR2 are MGHRA and YSYEKL. CDR3 sequence: CASSLQALGQGVNTICF. Here the CDR3 DNA reads TGCGCCAGCAGCCTCCAGGCCTTGGGACAGGGAGTAAACACCATATGTTTT.

The rearrangement links TRBV18 to TRBJ2-5; D ambiguous. The V gene's germline CDR1 is KGHSH and CDR2 LQKENI. Trimming shortened V by 1 base and J by 4 bases, and 16 bases separated the two germline ends. The CDR3 consists of 16 residues. CDR3 DNA: TGTGCCAGCTCACCACTGGGCGGAACGAGACCAGAGACCCAGTACTTC. Translating gives CASSPLGGTRPETQYF. The complete variable domain, with remaining parts taken from reference TRBV18 and TRBJ2-5, reads NAGVMQNPRHLVRRRGQEARLRCSPMKGHSHVYWYRQLPEEGLKFMVYLQKENIIDESGMPKERFSAEFPKEGPSILRIQQVVRGDSAAYFCASSPLGGTRPETQYFGPGTRLLVL.

The J gene is TRBJ2-5, the V gene TRBV5-1; 8 bases fit TRBD1. The V gene's germline CDR1 is SGHRS and CDR2 YFSETQ. The trim removed 3 bases at V and 4 bases at J, leaving 17 bases unmatched. The CDR3 runs to 18 residues. In nucleotides, the CDR3 is TGCGCCAGCAGCTCAGGACGGTCGACAGGGGAGTGGGGAGAGACCCAGTACTTC. Its translation is CASSSGRSTGEWGETQYF.

This clone was seen a few times. CDR3 sequence reads: CASSNAGGRTEAFF. In nucleotides, the CDR3 is TGTGCCAGTAGTAATGCAGGGGGACGCACTGAAGCTTTCTTT. The rearrangement links TRBV19 to TRBJ1-1, with 7 positions matching TRBD1. V trimming: 4 bases; J trimming: 4 bases; junction bases outside the gene matches: 6. The CDR3 has 14 residues. Germline CDR1 and CDR2: LNHDA and SQIVND (reference sequence).

The CDR3 loop reads CASSGQGLFNEQFF. The CDR3 nucleotides read TGTGCCAGCAGTGGACAGGGGTTGTTCAATGAGCAGTTCTTC. V and J are TRBV28 and TRBJ2-1, with 9 bases aligning to TRBD1. Per germline, CDR1 MDHEN and CDR2 SYDVKM. Germline trimming cut 5 bases from V and 6 bases from J; bases unmatched to any gene: 5. The CDR3 consists of 14 residues.

The rearrangement links TRBV19 to TRBJ1-2, with TRBD1 identical over 8 bases. J was trimmed by 8 bases and V by 3 bases; bases with no gene match: 8. The germline gives CDR1 LNHDA, CDR2 SQIVND (reference sequence). The CDR3 has 14 residues. The CDR3 loop is CASSIDRGSGGYTF. In DNA, the CDR3 is TGTGCCAGTAGTATTGACAGGGGATCGGGCGGCTACACCTTC.

This clone occurred once. Different DNA sequences within this sample yield the same CDR3. The chain carries TRBV5-4 and TRBJ2-3, with D hard to call. Germline values: CDR1 SGHNT, CDR2 YYREEE (reference sequence). The V end was cut by 2 bases, the J end by 0 bases, with 1 base between. The CDR3 is made up of 12 amino acids. The CDR3 coding sequence is TGTGCCAGCAGCTTAAGCACAGATACGCAGTATTTT. Translating it yields CASSLSTDTQYF. The entire variable domain, with the rest obtained from reference TRBV5-4 and TRBJ2-3, is as follows: ETGVTQSPTHLIKTRGQQVTLRCSSQSGHNTVSWYQQALGQGPQFIFQYYREEENGRGNFPPRFSGLQFPNYSSELNVNALELDDSALYLCASSLSTDTQYFGPGTRLTVL.